Listed below are T cell receptor beta chains from one sample, sequenced in a study of blood T cell repertoires in COVID-19. TCRdb's table, derived via immunoSEQ multiplex PCR, lists solely in-frame clones and lacks some. The sample holds about 300,000 clones, less than 85% seen once. Sequencing used peripheral blood. The receptors derive from a human donor with COVID-19, enrolled during active disease. The donor label of this sample is uncertain. Both conserved end residues are part of each CDR3. The order of the fields is J gene, V gene, D gene, clone size, CDR3 DNA, CDR3 protein. D genes are given only for firm matches. Size is stated for part of the rows, as once, few or many counts, or as a class when the clone is expanded.

J gene: TRBJ2-2
V gene: TRBV6-5
D gene: -
clone size: -
CDR3 DNA: TGTGCCAGCAGTATCCAGGGTACCGGGGAGCTGTTTTTT
CDR3 protein: CASSIQGTGELFF

J gene: TRBJ1-1
V gene: TRBV28
D gene: TRBD1
clone size: few
CDR3 DNA: TGTGCCAGCACCAACCCGACAGGGATGAACACTGAAGCTTTCTTT
CDR3 protein: CASTNPTGMNTEAFF

J gene: TRBJ1-2
V gene: TRBV28
D gene: -
clone size: -
CDR3 DNA: TGTGCCAGCAGTTTACCAGGTTTTGGCTACACCTTC
CDR3 protein: CASSLPGFGYTF

J gene: TRBJ2-2
V gene: TRBV6-5
D gene: -
clone size: -
CDR3 DNA: TGTGCCAGCAGTTGGCGGCGGCTGAACACCGGGGAGCTGTTTTTT
CDR3 protein: CASSWRRLNTGELFF

J gene: TRBJ1-2
V gene: TRBV12-3/TRBV12-4
D gene: -
clone size: -
CDR3 DNA: TGTGCCAGCAGACTCTATGGCTACACCTTC
CDR3 protein: CASRLYGYTF

J gene: TRBJ1-2
V gene: TRBV2
D gene: -
clone size: -
CDR3 DNA: TGTGCCAGCAGCCTACTCCCGGGGTTGGGTGGCTACACCTTC
CDR3 protein: CASSLLPGLGGYTF

J gene: TRBJ1-5
V gene: TRBV23-1
D gene: TRBD1
clone size: -
CDR3 DNA: TGCGCCAGCACTCAATCCGGGACAGGGGGCAATCAGCCCCAGCATTTT
CDR3 protein: CASTQSGTGGNQPQHF

J gene: TRBJ1-4
V gene: TRBV18
D gene: -
clone size: -
CDR3 DNA: TGTGCCAGCTCACGTGGGGGCATTAATGAAAAACTGTTTTTT
CDR3 protein: CASSRGGINEKLFF

J gene: TRBJ2-5
V gene: TRBV18
D gene: -
clone size: few
CDR3 DNA: TGTGCCAGCTCACCACTGAGGGTGGAGACCCAGTACTTC
CDR3 protein: CASSPLRVETQYF

J gene: TRBJ1-1
V gene: TRBV5-1
D gene: -
clone size: -
CDR3 DNA: TGCGCCAGCAGCTTAGGACCGCCCGGCGGGGCTGAAGCTTTCTTT
CDR3 protein: CASSLGPPGGAEAFF

J gene: TRBJ1-3
V gene: TRBV18
D gene: -
clone size: -
CDR3 DNA: TGTGCCAGCTCACCGGACAGCCCCAGCTCTGGAAACACCATATATTTT
CDR3 protein: CASSPDSPSSGNTIYF

J gene: TRBJ1-6
V gene: TRBV3-1/TRBV3-2
D gene: -
clone size: -
CDR3 DNA: TGTGCCAGCAGCCGCATCGGTGGTATTAATTCACCCCTCCACTTT
CDR3 protein: CASSRIGGINSPLHF

J gene: TRBJ1-5
V gene: TRBV10-3
D gene: TRBD1
clone size: -
CDR3 DNA: TGTGCCCCCCCCATAAAGTGGACAGGGGCCCGGTATGTCAATCAGCCCCAGCATTTT
CDR3 protein: CAPPIKWTGARYVNQPQHF

J gene: TRBJ1-4
V gene: TRBV10-3
D gene: -
clone size: -
CDR3 DNA: TGTGCCATCAGTGAGGCGGGACGGGTTGGAGAAAAACTGTTTTTT
CDR3 protein: CAISEAGRVGEKLFF

J gene: TRBJ2-7
V gene: TRBV28
D gene: TRBD2
clone size: -
CDR3 DNA: TGTGCCAGCATCACCCTGACCGGGACTAGCGGTTCCTACGAGCAGTACTTC
CDR3 protein: CASITLTGTSGSYEQYF

J gene: TRBJ2-1
V gene: TRBV29-1
D gene: -
clone size: -
CDR3 DNA: TGCAGCGTTGAAGCCTCCCACGCGGTGACAGGTCATGGGGAGCAGTTCTTC
CDR3 protein: CSVEASHAVTGHGEQFF

J gene: TRBJ2-1
V gene: TRBV5-1
D gene: -
clone size: -
CDR3 DNA: TGCGCCAGCAGCTTGGCCAGGGCGAGCTCCTACAATGAGCAGTTCTTC
CDR3 protein: CASSLARASSYNEQFF

J gene: TRBJ2-1
V gene: TRBV7-2
D gene: TRBD2
clone size: -
CDR3 DNA: TGTGCCAGCAGCGAACTAGCGGGAGAGCCCGATGAGCAGTTCTTC
CDR3 protein: CASSELAGEPDEQFF

J gene: TRBJ1-1
V gene: TRBV6-1
D gene: TRBD1
clone size: -
CDR3 DNA: TGTGCCAGCAGTGAAGCTCCGCCGGGACAGGGGCCTCACTCTATGAACACTGAAGCTTTCTTT
CDR3 protein: CASSEAPPGQGPHSMNTEAFF

J gene: TRBJ1-1
V gene: TRBV19
D gene: -
clone size: -
CDR3 DNA: TGTGCCAGTAGTATCCCCCGGGTTGGCACTGAAGCTTTCTTT
CDR3 protein: CASSIPRVGTEAFF

J gene: TRBJ2-3
V gene: TRBV7-3
D gene: -
clone size: -
CDR3 DNA: TGTGCCAGCAGCTCACCGGGGGATTCCACAGATACGCAGTATTTT
CDR3 protein: CASSSPGDSTDTQYF

J gene: TRBJ2-2
V gene: TRBV5-1
D gene: -
clone size: -
CDR3 DNA: TGCGCCAGCAGCCCCCGAGTAGGGGCGAGTCGCACCGGGGAGCTGTTTTTT
CDR3 protein: CASSPRVGASRTGELFF

J gene: TRBJ2-4
V gene: TRBV19
D gene: TRBD2
clone size: -
CDR3 DNA: TGTGCCAGTAGTATGTATGGGACTAGCGGGAGGAAGGAAAACATTCAGTACTTC
CDR3 protein: CASSMYGTSGRKENIQYF

J gene: TRBJ1-3
V gene: TRBV7-9
D gene: -
clone size: few
CDR3 DNA: TGTGCCAGCAGCTTAGGAGGTATGGGAAACACCATATATTTT
CDR3 protein: CASSLGGMGNTIYF